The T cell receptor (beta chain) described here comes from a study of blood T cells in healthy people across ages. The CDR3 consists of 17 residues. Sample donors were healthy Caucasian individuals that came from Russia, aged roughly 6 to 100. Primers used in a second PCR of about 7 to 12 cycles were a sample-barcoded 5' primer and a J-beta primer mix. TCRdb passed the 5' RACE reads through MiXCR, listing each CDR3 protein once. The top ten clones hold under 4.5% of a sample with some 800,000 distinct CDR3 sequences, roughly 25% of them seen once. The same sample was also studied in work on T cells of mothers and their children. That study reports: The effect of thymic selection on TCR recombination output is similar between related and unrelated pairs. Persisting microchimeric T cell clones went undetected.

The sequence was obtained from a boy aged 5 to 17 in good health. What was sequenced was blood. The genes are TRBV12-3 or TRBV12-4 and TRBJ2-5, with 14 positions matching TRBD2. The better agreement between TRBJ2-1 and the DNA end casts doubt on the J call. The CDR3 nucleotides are TGTGCCAGCAGTTTAGCGGGTAGACTAGCGGGAGGGGATGAGCAGTTCTTC. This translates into CASSLAGRLAGGDEQFF.